This T cell receptor beta chain was identified during a study of T cells after posttransplantation cyclophosphamide. Study conclusions and caveats: Skin or GI-infiltrating T cells shared few TRB sequences with blood. Recipient CMV seropositivity and CMV reactivation strongly tracked TRB clonality.

Only one count was recorded for this clone. Its cognate antigen is unknown. After removal of 3 bases from V and 5 bases from J, the junction contained 9 bases not matched to a gene. Germline CDR1 reads SQVTM; CDR2 reads ANQGSEA. This CDR3 region has 14 residues. Some clones are missing from TCRdb's copy, which holds only in-frame ones; the method was immunoSEQ multiplex PCR. This sample carries approximately 47,000 clones, roughly nine tenths of them seen once, and the ten largest clones take 2.5% to 4%. The TCR originated in a woman in her 50s in good health and a related stem cell transplant donor. The sample taken for sequencing was PBMCs. This sequence joins TRBV29-1 and TRBJ2-5; TRBD2 matches 7 bases. Written as DNA, the CDR3 is TGCAGCGTTGATTCCAGCGGGGCCCGCGAGACCCAGTACTTC. Amino acid sequence: CSVDSSGARETQYF. The full variable domain, in which reference TRBV29-1 and TRBJ2-5 provide the parts outside the CDR3, is SAVISQKPSRDICQRGTSLTIQCQVDSQVTMMFWYRQQPGQSLTLIATANQGSEATYESGFVIDKFPISRPNLTFSTLTVSNMSPEDSSIYLCSVDSSGARETQYFGPGTRLLVL.